This T cell receptor beta chain was observed in a study of cytomegalovirus exposure and HLA in healthy donors. Study observations and caveats: The study recorded fewer than 200 TCR beta chains that were cytomegalovirus-associated.

V shed 1 base, J shed 6 bases, and the junction held 1 base outside the gene matches. The CDR3 spans 13 residues. Germline V gene data show CDR1 as LGHNT and CDR2 as FRNRAP. Turning to this clone: Its antigen is not known.

The PCR was carried out with 60 Vbeta primers and 13 Jbeta primers. Data came from immunoSEQ multiplex PCR; TCRdb stores just in-frame clones and leaves some out. The sample consists of roughly 110,000 clones, about 80% of them appearing once. The sequence derives from a man aged 25-45 years in good health and CMV-seronegative. The chain employs TRBV12-5 and TRBJ1-2; 8 nucleotides line up with TRBD1. The sequencing input was PBMCs. The chain's CDR3 is CASGLADRDGYTF. The CDR3 DNA is TGTGCTAGTGGTTTGGCGGACAGGGATGGCTACACCTTC.